This T cell receptor beta chain derives from a study of blood T cells in healthy people across ages. The authors ran a second PCR of about 7 to 11 cycles using a sample-barcoded 5' primer and a J-beta primer mix. TCRdb used MiXCR to reprocess the 5' RACE reads, holding one entry per CDR3 protein. The sample includes about 830,000 distinct CDR3 sequences, roughly 50% of them seen just once. Trimming removed 0 bases at V and 1 base at J, with 3 bases between. The CDR3 is 13 residues long. From germline, CDR1 is ENHRY and CDR2 SYGVKD. Donors were healthy Caucasian individuals from Russia aged roughly 6 to 90. In each sample, at least 6.5 million PBMCs were isolated.

The sequenced material came from blood. This chain uses TRBV10-3 with TRBJ1-1; D call uncertain. The sequence came from a man younger than 40 in good health. The CDR3 reads CAISESENTEAFF. The CDR3 DNA is TGTGCCATCAGTGAGTCAGAGAACACTGAAGCTTTCTTT.